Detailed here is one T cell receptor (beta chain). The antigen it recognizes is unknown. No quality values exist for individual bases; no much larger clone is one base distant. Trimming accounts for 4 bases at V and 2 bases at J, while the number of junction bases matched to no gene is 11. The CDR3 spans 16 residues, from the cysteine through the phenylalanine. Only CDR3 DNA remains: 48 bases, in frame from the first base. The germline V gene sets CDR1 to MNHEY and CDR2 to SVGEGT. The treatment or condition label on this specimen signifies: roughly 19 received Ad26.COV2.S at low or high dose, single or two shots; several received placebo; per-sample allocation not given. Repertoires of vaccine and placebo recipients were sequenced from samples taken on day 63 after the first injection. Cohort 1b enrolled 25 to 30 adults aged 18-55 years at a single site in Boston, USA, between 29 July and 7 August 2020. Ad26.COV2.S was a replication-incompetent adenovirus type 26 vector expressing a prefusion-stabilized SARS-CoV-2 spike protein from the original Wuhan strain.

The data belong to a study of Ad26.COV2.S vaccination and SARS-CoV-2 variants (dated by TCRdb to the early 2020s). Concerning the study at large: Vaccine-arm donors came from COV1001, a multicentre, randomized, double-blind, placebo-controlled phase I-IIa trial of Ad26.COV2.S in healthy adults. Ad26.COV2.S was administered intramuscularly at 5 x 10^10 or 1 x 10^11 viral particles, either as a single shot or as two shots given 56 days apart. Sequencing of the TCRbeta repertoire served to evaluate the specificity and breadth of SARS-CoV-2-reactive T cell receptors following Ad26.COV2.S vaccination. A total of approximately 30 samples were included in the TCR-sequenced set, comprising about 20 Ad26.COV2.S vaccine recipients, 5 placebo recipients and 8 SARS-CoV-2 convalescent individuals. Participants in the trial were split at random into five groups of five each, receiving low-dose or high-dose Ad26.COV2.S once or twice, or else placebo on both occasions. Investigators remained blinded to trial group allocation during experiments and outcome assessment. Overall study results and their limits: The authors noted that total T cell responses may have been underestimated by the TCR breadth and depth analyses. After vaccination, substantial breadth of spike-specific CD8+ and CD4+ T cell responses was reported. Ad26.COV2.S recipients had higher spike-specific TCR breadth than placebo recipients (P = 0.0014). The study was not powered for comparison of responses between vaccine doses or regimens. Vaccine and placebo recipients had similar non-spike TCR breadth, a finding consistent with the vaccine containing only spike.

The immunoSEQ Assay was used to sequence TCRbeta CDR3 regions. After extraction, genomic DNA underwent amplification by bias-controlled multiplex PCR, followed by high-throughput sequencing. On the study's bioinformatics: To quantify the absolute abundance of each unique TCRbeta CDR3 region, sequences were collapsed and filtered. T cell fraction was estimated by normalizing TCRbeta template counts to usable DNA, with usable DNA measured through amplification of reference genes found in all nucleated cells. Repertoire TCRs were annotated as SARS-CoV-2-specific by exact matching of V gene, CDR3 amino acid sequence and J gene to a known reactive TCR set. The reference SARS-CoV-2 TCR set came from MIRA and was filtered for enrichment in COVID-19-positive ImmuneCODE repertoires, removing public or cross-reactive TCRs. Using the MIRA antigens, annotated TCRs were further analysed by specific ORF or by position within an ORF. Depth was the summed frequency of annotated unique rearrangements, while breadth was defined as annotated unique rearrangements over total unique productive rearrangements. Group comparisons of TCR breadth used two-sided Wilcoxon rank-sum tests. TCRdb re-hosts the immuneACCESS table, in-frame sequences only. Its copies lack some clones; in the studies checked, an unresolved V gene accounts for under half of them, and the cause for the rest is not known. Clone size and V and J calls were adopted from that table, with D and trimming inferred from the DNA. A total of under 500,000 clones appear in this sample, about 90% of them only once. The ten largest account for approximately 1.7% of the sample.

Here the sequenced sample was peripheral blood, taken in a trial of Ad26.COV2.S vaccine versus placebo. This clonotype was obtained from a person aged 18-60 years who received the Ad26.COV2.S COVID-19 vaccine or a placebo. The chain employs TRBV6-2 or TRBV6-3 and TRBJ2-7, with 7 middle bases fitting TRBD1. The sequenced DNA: TGTGCCAGCAGTTTCGCATACAGGGGCCTGACCTACGAGCAGTACTTC. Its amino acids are CASSFAYRGLTYEQYF.